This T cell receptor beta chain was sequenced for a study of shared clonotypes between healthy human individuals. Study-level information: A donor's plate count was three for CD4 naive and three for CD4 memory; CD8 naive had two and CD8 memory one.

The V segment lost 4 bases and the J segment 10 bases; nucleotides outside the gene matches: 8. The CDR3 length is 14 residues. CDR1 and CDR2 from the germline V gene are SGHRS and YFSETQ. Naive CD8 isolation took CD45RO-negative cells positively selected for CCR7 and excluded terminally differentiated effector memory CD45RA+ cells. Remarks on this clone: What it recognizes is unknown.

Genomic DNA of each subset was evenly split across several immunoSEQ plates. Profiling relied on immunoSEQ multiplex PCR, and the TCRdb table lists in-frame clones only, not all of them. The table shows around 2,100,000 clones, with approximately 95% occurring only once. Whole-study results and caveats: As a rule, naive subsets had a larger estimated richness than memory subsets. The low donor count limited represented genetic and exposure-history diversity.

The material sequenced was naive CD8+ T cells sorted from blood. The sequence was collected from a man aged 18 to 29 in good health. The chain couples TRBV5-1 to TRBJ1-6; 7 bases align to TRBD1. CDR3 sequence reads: CASSLTGIGSPLHF. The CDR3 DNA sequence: TGCGCCAGCAGCCTGACAGGGATCGGATCACCCCTCCACTTT.